This T cell receptor (beta chain) was observed in a study of shared clonotypes between healthy human individuals. V shed 5 bases and J shed 6 bases, with 20 bases lying between them. The CDR3 spans 15 residues. Germline V gives CDR1 SGHAT, CDR2 FQNNGV. Assay used: immunoSEQ multiplex PCR; TCRdb lists only in-frame clones, some missing. This table has a few million clones, about 92% appearing once. The chain employs TRBV11-2 and TRBJ2-7; D gene ambiguous. This receptor was obtained from a man younger than 35 in good health. The specimen sequenced was naive CD4+ T cells sorted from blood. This sample's subset: CD45RA+ positively selected. The CDR3 reads CASSEGSVGVGEQYF. The CDR3, as DNA: TGTGCCAGCAGCGAAGGGTCCGTCGGCGTCGGCGAGCAGTACTTC.